The text below deals with one TCR beta chain. This sample includes further DNA sequences coding for the same CDR3. Time point: newly diagnosed, previously untreated cHL patient sample. Out of thawed PBMCs, magnetic negative selection purified CD4+ T cells. PBMCs from untreated, newly diagnosed classical Hodgkin lymphoma were comparison samples. This record belongs to a study of PD-1 blockade in classical Hodgkin lymphoma. After removal of 2 bases from V and 0 bases from J, the junction contained 1 base not matched to a gene. The CDR3 consists of 14 residues. Looked up from germline, CDR1 is MDHEN and CDR2 is SYDVKM. The data were produced by immunoSEQ multiplex PCR, yet TCRdb's version contains in-frame clones alone and is incomplete. The sample yields roughly 14,000 clones, around 84% seen once.

The chain has TRBV28 and TRBJ2-7, with 7 bases fitting TRBD2. The sequenced material came from CD4+ T cells from blood. This clonotype originated in a human donor with classical Hodgkin lymphoma. The CDR3 region is CASSLGGSSYEQYF. The CDR3, as DNA: TGTGCCAGCAGTTTAGGCGGGAGCTCCTACGAGCAGTACTTC.